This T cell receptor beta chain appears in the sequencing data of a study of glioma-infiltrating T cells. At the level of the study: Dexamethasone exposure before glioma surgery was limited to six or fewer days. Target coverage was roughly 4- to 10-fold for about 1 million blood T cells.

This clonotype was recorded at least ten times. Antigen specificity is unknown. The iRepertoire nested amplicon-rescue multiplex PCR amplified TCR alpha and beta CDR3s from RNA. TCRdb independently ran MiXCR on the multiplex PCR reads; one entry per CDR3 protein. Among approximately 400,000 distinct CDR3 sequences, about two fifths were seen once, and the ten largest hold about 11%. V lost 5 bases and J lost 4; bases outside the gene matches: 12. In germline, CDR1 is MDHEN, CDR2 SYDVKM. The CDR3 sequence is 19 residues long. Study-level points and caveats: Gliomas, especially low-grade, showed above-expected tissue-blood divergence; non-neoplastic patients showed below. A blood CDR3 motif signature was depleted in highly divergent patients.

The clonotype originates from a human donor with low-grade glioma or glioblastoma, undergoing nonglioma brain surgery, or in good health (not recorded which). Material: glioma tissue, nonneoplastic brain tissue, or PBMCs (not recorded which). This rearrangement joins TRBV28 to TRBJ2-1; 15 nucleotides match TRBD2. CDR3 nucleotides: TGTGCCAGCAGTCCCCTGGGGACTAGCGGGAGGTATTTGTACAATGAGCAGTTCTTC. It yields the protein CASSPLGTSGRYLYNEQFF.